The rows below give T cell receptor beta chains drawn from one sample of a study of blood T cell repertoires in COVID-19. The data were produced by immunoSEQ multiplex PCR, yet TCRdb's version contains in-frame clones alone and is incomplete. The sample gives 27,000 or so clones, roughly four fifths of which show up once; roughly 73% is in the top ten. The sample was peripheral blood. The receptors were gathered from a man between 65 and 85 years old with acute or convalescent COVID-19. The CDR3 runs from the conserved cysteine through the conserved F or W. D genes are given only for firm matches. Rows give clone size only sometimes, using once, few, many, or a class for an expanded clone.

>TRBV19|.|TRBJ2-4|.|15
CASSIDRLAKNIQYF
TGTGCCAGTAGTATCGACAGACTAGCCAAAAACATTCAGTACTTC
>TRBV2|.|TRBJ2-5|TRBD1|14
CASSEPRGPETQYF
TGTGCCAGCAGTGAACCCAGGGGGCCAGAGACCCAGTACTTC
>TRBV6-5|.|TRBJ1-1|.|15
CASSYSGRGSTEAFF
TGTGCCAGCAGTTACTCCGGCAGGGGTAGCACTGAAGCTTTCTTT
>TRBV7-2|.|TRBJ2-2|.|15
CASSHTVTSGGELFF
TGTGCCAGCAGCCACACCGTTACAAGCGGAGGGGAGCTGTTTTTT
>TRBV3-1/TRBV3-2|few|TRBJ2-5|TRBD2|16
CASSSRLAGGPETQYF
TGTGCCAGCAGCTCCCGACTAGCGGGAGGGCCTGAGACCCAGTACTTC
>TRBV7-9|.|TRBJ2-2|.|13
CASGLTPPGELFF
TGTGCCAGCGGACTTACCCCCCCCGGGGAGCTGTTTTTT
>TRBV13|.|TRBJ2-1|.|15
CASSLLGANYNEQFF
TGTGCCAGCAGCTTGTTGGGAGCAAACTACAATGAGCAGTTCTTC
>TRBV3-1/TRBV3-2|few|TRBJ1-2|.|14
CASSQEGPWNGYTF
TGTGCCAGCAGCCAAGAGGGGCCCTGGAATGGCTACACCTTC
>TRBV30|few|TRBJ2-3|TRBD2|14
CAWSSSGRPDTQYF
TGTGCCTGGAGTTCTAGCGGGAGGCCAGATACGCAGTATTTT
>TRBV18|.|TRBJ2-2|.|15
CASSPAGMNTGELFF
TGTGCCAGCTCACCCGCAGGAATGAACACCGGGGAGCTGTTTTTT
>TRBV7-2|.|TRBJ2-5|TRBD2|18
CASSSGLAGGPGQETQYF
TGTGCCAGCAGCTCAGGACTAGCGGGAGGGCCGGGGCAAGAGACCCAGTACTTC
>TRBV4-2|.|TRBJ2-7|.|15
CASSQDLLARYEQYF
TGTGCCAGCAGCCAAGATTTGCTAGCGAGATACGAGCAGTACTTC
>TRBV2|.|TRBJ1-1|.|13
CASSIDRRTEAFF
TGTGCCAGCAGTATAGACCGGCGGACTGAAGCTTTCTTT
>TRBV29-1|.|TRBJ2-6|.|15
CSVVGGVGGANVLTF
TGCAGCGTTGTCGGCGGGGTAGGTGGGGCCAACGTCCTGACTTTC
>TRBV14|few|TRBJ1-2|.|13
CASSQGQSYGYTF
TGTGCCAGCAGCCAAGGACAGAGCTATGGCTACACCTTC
>TRBV9|.|TRBJ2-2|TRBD2|15
CASSLLASNTGELFF
TGTGCCAGCAGCTTACTAGCGTCTAACACCGGGGAGCTGTTTTTT
>TRBV15|.|TRBJ2-5|.|13
CATGLQGEKTQYF
TGTGCCACTGGTCTACAGGGTGAAAAGACCCAGTACTTC
>TRBV19|.|TRBJ2-1|.|15
CASSPNSLSYNEQFF
TGTGCCAGTAGTCCTAACTCCCTTTCCTACAATGAGCAGTTCTTC
>TRBV5-4|.|TRBJ2-2|.|12
CASNLNAGELFF
TGTGCCAGCAACCTAAACGCCGGGGAGCTGTTTTTT
>TRBV2|few|TRBJ2-3|TRBD2|15
CASRRLAGGRDTQYF
TGTGCCAGCAGGAGACTAGCGGGAGGTCGTGATACGCAGTATTTT
>TRBV6-1|.|TRBJ2-7|.|15
CASSEAGTVHYEQYF
TGTGCCAGCAGTGAGGCGGGGACAGTACACTACGAGCAGTACTTC
>TRBV3-1/TRBV3-2|.|TRBJ2-3|TRBD2|21
CASSRFPPGLAGVGETDTQYF
TGTGCCAGCAGCCGTTTTCCTCCGGGACTAGCGGGAGTGGGGGAGACAGATACGCAGTATTTT
>TRBV3-1/TRBV3-2|.|TRBJ2-7|TRBD2|19
CASSSSHLAGGPGSYEQYF
TGTGCCAGCAGCTCCAGCCATCTAGCGGGAGGGCCGGGGTCCTACGAGCAGTACTTC
>TRBV3-1/TRBV3-2|.|TRBJ1-1|TRBD1|17
CASSHQNPGQGNTEAFF
TGTGCCAGCAGCCACCAAAACCCAGGACAGGGGAACACTGAAGCTTTCTTT
>TRBV5-6|.|TRBJ1-6|.|14
CASSWTGLHSPLHF
TGTGCCAGCAGTTGGACGGGACTTCATTCACCCCTCCACTTT
>TRBV9|.|TRBJ1-2|.|16
CASSVYRSPGVYGYTF
TGTGCCAGCAGCGTTTACAGGTCCCCCGGAGTGTATGGCTACACCTTC
>TRBV5-1|once|TRBJ2-5|.|11
CASSSLETQYF
TGCGCCAGCAGCTCCCTAGAGACCCAGTACTTC
>TRBV5-4|.|TRBJ2-5|.|14
CASSKRTTGETQYF
TGTGCCAGCAGCAAACGGACAACCGGAGAGACCCAGTACTTC